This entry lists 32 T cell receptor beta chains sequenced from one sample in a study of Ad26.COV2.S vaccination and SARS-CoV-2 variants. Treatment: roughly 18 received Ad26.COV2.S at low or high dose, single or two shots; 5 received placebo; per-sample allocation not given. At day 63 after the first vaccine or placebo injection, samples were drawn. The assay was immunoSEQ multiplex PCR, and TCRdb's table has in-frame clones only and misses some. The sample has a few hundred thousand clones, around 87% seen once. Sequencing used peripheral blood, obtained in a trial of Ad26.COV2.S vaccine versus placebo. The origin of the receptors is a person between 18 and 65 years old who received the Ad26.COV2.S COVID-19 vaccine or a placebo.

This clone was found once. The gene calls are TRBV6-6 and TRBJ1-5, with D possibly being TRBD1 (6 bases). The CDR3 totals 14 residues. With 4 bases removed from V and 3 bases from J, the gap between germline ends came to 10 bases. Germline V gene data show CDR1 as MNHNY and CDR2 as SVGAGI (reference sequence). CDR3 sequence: CASSLDRFNQPQHF. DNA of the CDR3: TGTGCCAGCAGTTTGGACAGATTCAATCAGCCCCAGCATTTT.

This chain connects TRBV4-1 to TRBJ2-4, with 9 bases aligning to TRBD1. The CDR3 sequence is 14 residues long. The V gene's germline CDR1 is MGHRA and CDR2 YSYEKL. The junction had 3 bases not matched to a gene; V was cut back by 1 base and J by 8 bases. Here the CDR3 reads CASSQGQGVDIQYF. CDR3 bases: TGCGCCAGCAGCCAAGGACAGGGGGTTGACATTCAGTACTTC.

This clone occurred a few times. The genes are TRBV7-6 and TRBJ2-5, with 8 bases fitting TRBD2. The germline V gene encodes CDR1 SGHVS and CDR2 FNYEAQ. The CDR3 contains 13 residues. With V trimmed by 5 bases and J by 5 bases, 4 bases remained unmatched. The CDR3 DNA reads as TGTGCCAGCAGCCGTAGCGGGGTGGAGACCCAGTACTTC. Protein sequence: CASSRSGVETQYF.

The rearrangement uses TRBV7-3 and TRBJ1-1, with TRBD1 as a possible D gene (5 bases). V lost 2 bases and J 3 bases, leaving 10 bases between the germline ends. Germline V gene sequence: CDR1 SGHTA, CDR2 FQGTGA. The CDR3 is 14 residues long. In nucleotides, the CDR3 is TGTGCCAGCAGCTTATTCGGGGACGACACTGAAGCTTTCTTT. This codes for CASSLFGDDTEAFF.

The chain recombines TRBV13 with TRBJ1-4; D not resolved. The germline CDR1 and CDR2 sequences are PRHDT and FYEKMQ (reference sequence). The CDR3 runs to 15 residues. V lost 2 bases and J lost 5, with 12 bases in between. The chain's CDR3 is CASSLYWRGNEKLFF. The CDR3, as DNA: TGTGCCAGCAGCTTATATTGGCGAGGAAATGAAAAACTGTTTTTT.

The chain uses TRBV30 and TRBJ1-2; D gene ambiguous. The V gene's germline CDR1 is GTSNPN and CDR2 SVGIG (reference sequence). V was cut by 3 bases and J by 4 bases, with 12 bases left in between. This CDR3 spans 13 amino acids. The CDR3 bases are TGTGCCTGGAGGCGGACGGGAGGCTATGGCTACACCTTC. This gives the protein CAWRRTGGYGYTF.

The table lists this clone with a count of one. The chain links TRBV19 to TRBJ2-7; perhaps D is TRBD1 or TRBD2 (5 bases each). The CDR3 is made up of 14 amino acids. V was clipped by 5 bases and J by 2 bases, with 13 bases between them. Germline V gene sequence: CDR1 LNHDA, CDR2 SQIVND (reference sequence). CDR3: CASSPRDGAYEQYF. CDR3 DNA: TGTGCCAGTAGTCCCCGGGACGGAGCCTACGAGCAGTACTTC.

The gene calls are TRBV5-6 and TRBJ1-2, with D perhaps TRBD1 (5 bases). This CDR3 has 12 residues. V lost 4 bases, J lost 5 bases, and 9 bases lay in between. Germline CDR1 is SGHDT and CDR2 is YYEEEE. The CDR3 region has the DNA TGTGCCAGCAGCCAAGACAGTTATGGCTACACCTTC. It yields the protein CASSQDSYGYTF.

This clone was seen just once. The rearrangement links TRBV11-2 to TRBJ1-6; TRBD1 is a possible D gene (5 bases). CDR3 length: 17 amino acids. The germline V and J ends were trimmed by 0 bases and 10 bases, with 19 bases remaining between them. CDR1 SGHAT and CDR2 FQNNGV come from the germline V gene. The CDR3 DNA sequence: TGTGCCAGCAGCTTAGATCTGGAATTGGCAGGGAAGTCACCCCTCCACTTT. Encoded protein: CASSLDLELAGKSPLHF.

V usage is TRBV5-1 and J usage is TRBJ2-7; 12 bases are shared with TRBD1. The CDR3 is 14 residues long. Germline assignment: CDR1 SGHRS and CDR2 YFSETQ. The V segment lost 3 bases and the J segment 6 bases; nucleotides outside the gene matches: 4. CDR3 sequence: CASSWDRGRFEQYF. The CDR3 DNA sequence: TGCGCCAGCAGCTGGGACAGGGGGCGGTTCGAGCAGTACTTC.

The CDR3 DNA reads as TGTGCCAGCTCACCAAGCAGGGGCAATCAGCCCCAGCATTTT. This codes for CASSPSRGNQPQHF. The chain recombines TRBV18 with TRBJ1-5; possibly TRBD1 for D (5 bases). The CDR3 covers 14 residues. Germline values: CDR1 KGHSH, CDR2 LQKENI. V was cut by 2 bases and J by 2 bases, with 7 bases left in between.

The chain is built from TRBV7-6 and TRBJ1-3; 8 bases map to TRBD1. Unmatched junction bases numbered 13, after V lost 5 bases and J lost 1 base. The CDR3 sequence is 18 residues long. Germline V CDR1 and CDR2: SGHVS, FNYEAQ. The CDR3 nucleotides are TGTGCCAGCAGCCCGCTCCCGGGACAGGATAATTCTGGAAACACCATATATTTT. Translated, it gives CASSPLPGQDNSGNTIYF. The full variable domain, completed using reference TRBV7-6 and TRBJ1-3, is GAGVSQSPRYKVTKRGQDVALRCDPISGHVSLYWYRQALGQGPEFLTYFNYEAQQDKSGLPNDRFSAERPEGSISTLTIQRTEQRDSAMYRCASSPLPGQDNSGNTIYFGEGSWLTVV.

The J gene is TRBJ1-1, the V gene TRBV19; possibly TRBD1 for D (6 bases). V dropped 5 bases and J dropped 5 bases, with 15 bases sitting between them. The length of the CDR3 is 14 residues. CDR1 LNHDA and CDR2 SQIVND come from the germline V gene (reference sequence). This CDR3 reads CASSGGAVITEAFF. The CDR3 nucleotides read TGTGCCAGTAGTGGGGGGGCGGTTATAACTGAAGCTTTCTTT.

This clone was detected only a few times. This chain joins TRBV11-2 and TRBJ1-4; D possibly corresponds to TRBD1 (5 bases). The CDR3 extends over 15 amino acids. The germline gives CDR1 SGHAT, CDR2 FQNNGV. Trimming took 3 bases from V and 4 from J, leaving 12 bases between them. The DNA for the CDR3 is TGTGCCAGCAGCTTGGAGGGGCAGAGTAATGAAAAACTGTTTTTT. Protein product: CASSLEGQSNEKLFF.

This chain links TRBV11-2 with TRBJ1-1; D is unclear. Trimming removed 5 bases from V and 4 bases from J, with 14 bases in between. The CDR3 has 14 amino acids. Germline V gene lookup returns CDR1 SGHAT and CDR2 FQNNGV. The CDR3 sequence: CASSAQRWGTEAFF. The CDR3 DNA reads TGTGCCAGCAGCGCTCAACGTTGGGGCACTGAAGCTTTCTTT.

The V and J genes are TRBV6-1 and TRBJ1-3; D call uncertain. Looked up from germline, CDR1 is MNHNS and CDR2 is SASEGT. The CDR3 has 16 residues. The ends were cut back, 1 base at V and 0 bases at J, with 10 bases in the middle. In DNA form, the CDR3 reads TGTGCCAGCAGTGAAGGGCGGAGACCCTCTGGAAACACCATATATTTT. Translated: CASSEGRRPSGNTIYF.

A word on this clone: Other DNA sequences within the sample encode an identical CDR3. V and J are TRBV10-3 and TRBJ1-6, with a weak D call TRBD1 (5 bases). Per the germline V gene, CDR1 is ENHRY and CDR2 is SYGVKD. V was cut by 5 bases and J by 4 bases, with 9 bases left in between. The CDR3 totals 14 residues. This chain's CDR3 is CAISLDRYNSPLHF. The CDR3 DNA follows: TGTGCCATCAGTTTAGACAGATATAATTCACCCCTCCACTTT.

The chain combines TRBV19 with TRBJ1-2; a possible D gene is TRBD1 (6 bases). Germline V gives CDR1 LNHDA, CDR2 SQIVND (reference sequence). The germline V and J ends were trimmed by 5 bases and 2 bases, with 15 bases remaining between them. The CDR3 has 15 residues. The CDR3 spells CASSLGQCFNYGYTF. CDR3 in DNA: TGTGCCAGTAGTCTAGGACAGTGCTTCAACTATGGCTACACCTTC.

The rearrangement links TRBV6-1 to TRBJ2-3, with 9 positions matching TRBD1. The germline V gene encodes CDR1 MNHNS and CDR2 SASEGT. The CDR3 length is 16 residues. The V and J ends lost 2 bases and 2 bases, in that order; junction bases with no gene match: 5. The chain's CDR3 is CASSERGTGTTDTQYF. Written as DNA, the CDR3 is TGTGCCAGCAGTGAACGGGGGACAGGGACCACAGATACGCAGTATTTT.

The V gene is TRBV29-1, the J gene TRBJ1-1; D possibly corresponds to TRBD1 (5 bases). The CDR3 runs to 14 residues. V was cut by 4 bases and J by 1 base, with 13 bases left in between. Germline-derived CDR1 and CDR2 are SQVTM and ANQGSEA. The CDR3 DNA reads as TGCAGCGTTGGTGGGGTCCAGGGGAACACTGAAGCTTTCTTT. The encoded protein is CSVGGVQGNTEAFF.

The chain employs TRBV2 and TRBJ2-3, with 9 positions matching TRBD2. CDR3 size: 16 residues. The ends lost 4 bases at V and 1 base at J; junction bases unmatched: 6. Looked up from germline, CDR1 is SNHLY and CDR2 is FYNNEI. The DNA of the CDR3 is TGTGCCAGCAGTGTGAGCGGGGGGCGGCGCACAGATACGCAGTATTTT. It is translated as CASSVSGGRRTDTQYF.

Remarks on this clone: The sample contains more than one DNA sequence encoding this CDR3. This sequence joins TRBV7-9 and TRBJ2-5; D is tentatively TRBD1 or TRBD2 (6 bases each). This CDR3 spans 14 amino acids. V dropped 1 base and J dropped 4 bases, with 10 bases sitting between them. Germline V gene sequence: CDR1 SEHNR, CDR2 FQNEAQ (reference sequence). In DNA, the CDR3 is TGTGCCAGCAGCTTAGGGGGGGCCGGAGAGACCCAGTACTTC. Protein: CASSLGGAGETQYF. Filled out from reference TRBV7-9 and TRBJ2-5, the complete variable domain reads DTGVSQNPRHKITKRGQNVTFRCDPISEHNRLYWYRQTLGQGPEFLTYFQNEAQLEKSRLLSDRFSAERPKGSFSTLEIQRTEQGDSAMYLCASSLGGAGETQYFGPGTRLLVL.

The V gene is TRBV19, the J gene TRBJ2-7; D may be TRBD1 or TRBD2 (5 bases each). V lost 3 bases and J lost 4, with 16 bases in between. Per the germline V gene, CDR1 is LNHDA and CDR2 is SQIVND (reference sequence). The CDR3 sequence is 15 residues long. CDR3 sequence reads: CASSIEGPNFYEQYF. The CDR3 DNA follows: TGTGCCAGTAGTATCGAGGGGCCTAACTTTTACGAGCAGTACTTC.

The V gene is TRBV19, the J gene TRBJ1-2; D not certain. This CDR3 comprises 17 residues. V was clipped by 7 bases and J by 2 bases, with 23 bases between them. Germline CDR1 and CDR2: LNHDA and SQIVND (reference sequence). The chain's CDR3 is CASIASITSPVNYGYTF. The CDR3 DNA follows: TGTGCCAGTATCGCGTCTATTACCTCCCCCGTGAACTATGGCTACACCTTC. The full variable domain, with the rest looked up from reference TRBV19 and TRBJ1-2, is DGGITQSPKYLFRKEGQNVTLSCEQNLNHDAMYWYRQDPGQGLRLIYYSQIVNDFQKGDIAEGYSVSREKKESFPLTVTSAQKNPTAFYLCASIASITSPVNYGYTFGSGTRLTVV.

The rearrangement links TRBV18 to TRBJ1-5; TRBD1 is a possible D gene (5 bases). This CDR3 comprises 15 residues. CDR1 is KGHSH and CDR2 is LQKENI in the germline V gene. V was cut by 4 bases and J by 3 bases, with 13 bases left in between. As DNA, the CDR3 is TGTGCCAGCTCACTGCGGGGCAGGGCCAATCAGCCCCAGCATTTT. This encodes CASSLRGRANQPQHF.

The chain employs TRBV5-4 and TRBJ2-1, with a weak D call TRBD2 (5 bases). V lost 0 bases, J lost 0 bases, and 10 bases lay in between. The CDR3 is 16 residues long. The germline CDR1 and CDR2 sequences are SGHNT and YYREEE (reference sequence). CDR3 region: CASSLGGGSSYNEQFF. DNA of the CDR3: TGTGCCAGCAGCTTGGGAGGTGGGAGCTCCTACAATGAGCAGTTCTTC.

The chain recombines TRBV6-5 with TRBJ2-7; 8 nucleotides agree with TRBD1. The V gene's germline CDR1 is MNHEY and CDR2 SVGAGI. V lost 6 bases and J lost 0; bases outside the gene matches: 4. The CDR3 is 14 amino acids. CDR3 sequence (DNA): TGTGCCAGCAGCCAGACAGGGGTCTCCTACGAGCAGTACTTC. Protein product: CASSQTGVSYEQYF.

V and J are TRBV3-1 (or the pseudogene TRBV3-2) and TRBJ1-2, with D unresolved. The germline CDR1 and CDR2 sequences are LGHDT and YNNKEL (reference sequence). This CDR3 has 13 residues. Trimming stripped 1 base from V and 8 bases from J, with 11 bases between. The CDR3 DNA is TGTGCCAGCAGCCAAGGGTCACTAAGCGGCTACACCTTC. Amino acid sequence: CASSQGSLSGYTF.

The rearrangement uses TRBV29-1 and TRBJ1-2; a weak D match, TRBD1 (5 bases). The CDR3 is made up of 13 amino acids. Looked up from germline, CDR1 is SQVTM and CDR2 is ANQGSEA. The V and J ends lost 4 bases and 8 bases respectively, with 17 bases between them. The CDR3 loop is CSVGVGRVEGYTF. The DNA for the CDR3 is TGCAGCGTTGGGGTGGGACGGGTAGAAGGCTACACCTTC.

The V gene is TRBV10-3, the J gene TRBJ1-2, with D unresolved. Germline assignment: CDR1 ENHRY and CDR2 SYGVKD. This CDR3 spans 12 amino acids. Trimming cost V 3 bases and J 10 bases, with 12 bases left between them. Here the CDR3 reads CAISEIAGDYTF. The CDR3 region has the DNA TGTGCCATCAGTGAAATCGCCGGTGACTACACCTTC.

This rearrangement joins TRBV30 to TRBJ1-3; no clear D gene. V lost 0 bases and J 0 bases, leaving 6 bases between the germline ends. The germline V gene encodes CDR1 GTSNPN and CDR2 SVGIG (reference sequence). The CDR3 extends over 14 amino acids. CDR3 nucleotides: TGTGCCTGGAGTGTAGGCAGCTCTGGAAACACCATATATTTT. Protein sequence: CAWSVGSSGNTIYF.

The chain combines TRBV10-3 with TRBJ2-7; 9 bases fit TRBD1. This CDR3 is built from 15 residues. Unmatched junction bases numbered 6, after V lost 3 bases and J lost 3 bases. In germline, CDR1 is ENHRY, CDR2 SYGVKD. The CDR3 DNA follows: TGTGCCATCAGTGATACGGGACAGGGTCTCTACGAGCAGTACTTC. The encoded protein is CAISDTGQGLYEQYF.